These T cell receptor beta chains were read from a single sample in a study of response to subunit inactivated influenza vaccine. One entry per CDR3 protein results from TCRdb running MiXCR on the RT-PCR reads. The sample holds around 710,000 distinct CDR3 sequences; roughly 13% are singletons and the top ten take 6.5% to 8.5%. Source: PBMCs from blood, taken 14 to 15 days before vaccination. These receptors were collected from a middle-aged man who received an inactivated influenza vaccine. Each CDR3 is given with its conserved first and last residue. Fields, in order: CDR3 DNA, CDR3 protein, J gene, clone size, V gene, D gene. A D gene is named only where the DNA matches it firmly. Part of the rows lack a size; the others show once, few, many or a class for expanded clones.

DNA: TGCGCCAGCAGCCAAGAAGGGGGACCCTACGAGCAGTACTTC
CDR3: CASSQEGGPYEQYF
J: TRBJ2-7
size: NA
V: TRBV4-3
D: NA

DNA: TGCGCCAGCAGCCAAGGTGACCGGGCAAGGGGAGAGACCCAGTACTTC
CDR3: CASSQGDRARGETQYF
J: TRBJ2-5
size: NA
V: TRBV4-3
D: NA

DNA: TGCAGTGCTAGAAAGGGACTAGCGGGGAGTTGGACCGTGGAGCTGTTTTTT
CDR3: CSARKGLAGSWTVELFF
J: TRBJ2-2
size: NA
V: TRBV20-1
D: TRBD2

DNA: TGCGCCAGCAGCTTGGTCCCTCGGGGAGAGACCCAGTACTTC
CDR3: CASSLVPRGETQYF
J: TRBJ2-5
size: few
V: TRBV5-1
D: NA

DNA: TGTGCCAGCAGCTTAGAAACTAGCGACCACTACGAGCAGTACTTC
CDR3: CASSLETSDHYEQYF
J: TRBJ2-7
size: NA
V: TRBV11-2
D: TRBD2

DNA: TGTGCCAGCAGTTCAACCTCGACGACCCCGATCCTGACTTTC
CDR3: CASSSTSTTPILTF
J: TRBJ2-6
size: NA
V: TRBV6-5
D: NA

DNA: TGTGCCAGCAGCCTACCGTTGACAGAAGCTCATGAGCAGTTCTTC
CDR3: CASSLPLTEAHEQFF
J: TRBJ2-1
size: NA
V: TRBV5-6
D: NA

DNA: TGTGCCAGCGCGCTCACCCTTGGGCTCCTAGATACGCAGTATTTT
CDR3: CASALTLGLLDTQYF
J: TRBJ2-3
size: NA
V: TRBV12-3/TRBV12-4
D: NA

DNA: TGTGCCAGCGGACAGACAGGCGCCGAGAGGTACTTC
CDR3: CASGQTGAERYF
J: TRBJ2-7
size: many
V: TRBV6-2/TRBV6-3
D: NA

DNA: TGTGCCAGCAGTTTAACCGGGACTACTGGGGCCAACGTCCTGACTTTC
CDR3: CASSLTGTTGANVLTF
J: TRBJ2-6
size: few
V: TRBV28
D: TRBD2

DNA: TGCGCCAGCAGCCAAGGGCCAAGCGGCTACACCTTC
CDR3: CASSQGPSGYTF
J: TRBJ1-2
size: NA
V: TRBV4-1
D: NA

DNA: TGTGCCACCAGTGATTTGACACTAGCGGGGCACTCCGGTACGCAGTATTTT
CDR3: CATSDLTLAGHSGTQYF
J: TRBJ2-3
size: NA
V: TRBV24-1
D: TRBD2

DNA: TGCAGTGCTAGCCTAGGGACAGGGGCCTACGAGCAGTACTTC
CDR3: CSASLGTGAYEQYF
J: TRBJ2-7
size: few
V: TRBV20-1
D: TRBD1

DNA: TGCAGTGCTAGAGATAGCCTAGCGGGATACAATGAGCAGTTCTTC
CDR3: CSARDSLAGYNEQFF
J: TRBJ2-1
size: few
V: TRBV20-1
D: TRBD2

DNA: TGTGCCAGCAGCGTAGGCGGTCGTCAGCCCCAGCATTTT
CDR3: CASSVGGRQPQHF
J: TRBJ1-5
size: few
V: TRBV9
D: NA

DNA: TGTGCCAGCAGTTTATTGGGGACAGGGGGGACTGAAGCTTTCTTT
CDR3: CASSLLGTGGTEAFF
J: TRBJ1-1
size: many
V: TRBV28
D: TRBD1

DNA: TGTGCCAGCAGCTGGTCGACAGGGTACACAGATACGCAGTATTTT
CDR3: CASSWSTGYTDTQYF
J: TRBJ2-3
size: NA
V: TRBV7-9
D: TRBD1

DNA: TGTGCCAGCAGCTTAGATGGAGGGAGGAGGAACGAGCAGTACTTC
CDR3: CASSLDGGRRNEQYF
J: TRBJ2-7
size: NA
V: TRBV11-2
D: NA

DNA: TGTGCCAGCAGCCAAGGGACTAGCGGGGGGGCCGCTGAGACCCAGTACTTC
CDR3: CASSQGTSGGAAETQYF
J: TRBJ2-5
size: many
V: TRBV4-2
D: TRBD2

DNA: TGCGCCAGCAGCCGGGACAGGGTCTCCGTGGGTTCCCTCCACTTT
CDR3: CASSRDRVSVGSLHF
J: TRBJ1-6
size: NA
V: TRBV4-1
D: TRBD1

DNA: TGTGCCAGCAACGATAGAGGGAGTGGAAACACCATATATTTT
CDR3: CASNDRGSGNTIYF
J: TRBJ1-3
size: few
V: TRBV5-4
D: NA

DNA: TGTGCCAGCAGCCAAGGGAAGACAGGGAATTCACCCCTCCACTTT
CDR3: CASSQGKTGNSPLHF
J: TRBJ1-6
size: few
V: TRBV3-1
D: TRBD1

DNA: TGCAGTGCTAGACGGGGCTCTGGGGCCAACGTCCTGACTTTC
CDR3: CSARRGSGANVLTF
J: TRBJ2-6
size: few
V: TRBV20-1
D: NA

DNA: TGTGCCAGCTCCTGGGCCAGGAGCGTTTCACCCCTCCACTTT
CDR3: CASSWARSVSPLHF
J: TRBJ1-6
size: NA
V: TRBV12-3/TRBV12-4
D: NA

DNA: TGCGCCAGCAGCCTCCATGGTACCGATGTGCAAGAGACCCAGTACTTC
CDR3: CASSLHGTDVQETQYF
J: TRBJ2-5
size: few
V: TRBV4-1
D: NA

DNA: TGTGCCAGCGGGCGACAGCGAAATGAAAAACTGTTTTTT
CDR3: CASGRQRNEKLFF
J: TRBJ1-4
size: few
V: TRBV2
D: NA

DNA: TGTGCCACCTCACTAGCGAGCTCCTACAATGAGCAGTTCTTC
CDR3: CATSLASSYNEQFF
J: TRBJ2-1
size: few
V: TRBV6-1
D: TRBD2

DNA: TGTGCCATCAGTGGATCAGGGGGAATGAAGACCCAGTACTTC
CDR3: CAISGSGGMKTQYF
J: TRBJ2-5
size: NA
V: TRBV10-3
D: TRBD1

DNA: TGTGCCAGCAGTTTAGGACACGAAGAGACCCAGTACTTC
CDR3: CASSLGHEETQYF
J: TRBJ2-5
size: few
V: TRBV12-3/TRBV12-4
D: NA

DNA: TGTGCCAGCAGCGCAGCCCCAGTTTACGAGCAGTACTTC
CDR3: CASSAAPVYEQYF
J: TRBJ2-7
size: NA
V: TRBV7-9
D: NA

DNA: TGTGCCAGCAAAATCACAGGGGGCGACGGCTACACCTTC
CDR3: CASKITGGDGYTF
J: TRBJ1-2
size: NA
V: TRBV12-3/TRBV12-4
D: TRBD1

DNA: TGCGCCAGCAGCTCCCGGGACGGCGAGCAGTACTTC
CDR3: CASSSRDGEQYF
J: TRBJ2-7
size: NA
V: TRBV5-1
D: NA

DNA: TGTGCCAGCAGCGACATCACCCGACAGTACTATAATTCACCCCTCCACTTT
CDR3: CASSDITRQYYNSPLHF
J: TRBJ1-6
size: NA
V: TRBV7-2
D: NA

DNA: TGCAGCGTTGACAGGGTGGATGAGCAGTTCTTC
CDR3: CSVDRVDEQFF
J: TRBJ2-1
size: few
V: TRBV29-1
D: NA

DNA: TGCAGTGCTAGAGAGACAGTGGGGACTGAAGCTTTCTTT
CDR3: CSARETVGTEAFF
J: TRBJ1-1
size: NA
V: TRBV20-1
D: NA

DNA: TGCAGCGTGGAGACTCAGGAACAAGAGACCCAGTACTTC
CDR3: CSVETQEQETQYF
J: TRBJ2-5
size: few
V: TRBV29-1
D: NA

DNA: TGCGCCAGCAGCCAAGAAAAGGACTGGACAGGGGGCTACGAGCAGTACTTC
CDR3: CASSQEKDWTGGYEQYF
J: TRBJ2-7
size: NA
V: TRBV4-1
D: TRBD1

DNA: TGCGCCAGCAGCTTGTCACAGTACAATGAGCAGTTCTTC
CDR3: CASSLSQYNEQFF
J: TRBJ2-1
size: many
V: TRBV5-1
D: NA

DNA: TGCGCCAGCAGCACGCCGGGACAGGGGAAAGATGAAAAACTGTTTTTT
CDR3: CASSTPGQGKDEKLFF
J: TRBJ1-4
size: NA
V: TRBV5-1
D: TRBD1

DNA: TGTGCCAGCAGTCCCCTGGGAGGGAATGAAGAGACCCAGTACTTC
CDR3: CASSPLGGNEETQYF
J: TRBJ2-5
size: few
V: TRBV25-1
D: TRBD2

DNA: TGCAGTGTGGGGAGGAGAATCGACGAGCAGTACTTC
CDR3: CSVGRRIDEQYF
J: TRBJ2-7
size: NA
V: TRBV20-1
D: NA

DNA: TGTGCCAGCAGTTTATTTCGGGCCGGAAAACTGTTTTTT
CDR3: CASSLFRAGKLFF
J: TRBJ1-4
size: NA
V: TRBV12-3/TRBV12-4
D: NA

DNA: TGCGCCAGCAGCCAGCCTAGCGGGAGGCGCCCCTACGAGCAGTACTTC
CDR3: CASSQPSGRRPYEQYF
J: TRBJ2-7
size: few
V: TRBV4-1
D: TRBD2

DNA: TGTGCCAGCAGTTTAGGGGAGTCTCACAACGAGAGGTGGGAGACCCAGTACTTC
CDR3: CASSLGESHNERWETQYF
J: TRBJ2-5
size: NA
V: TRBV28
D: NA

DNA: TGTGCCACCAGTGACCCGGGACTAGCGGGAAAAGAGACCCAGTACTTC
CDR3: CATSDPGLAGKETQYF
J: TRBJ2-5
size: NA
V: TRBV24-1
D: TRBD2

DNA: TGCAGTGCTCTCTTAGGACTAGCGGGAGCCGTAACGACCAATGAGCAGTTCTTC
CDR3: CSALLGLAGAVTTNEQFF
J: TRBJ2-1
size: NA
V: TRBV20-1
D: TRBD2

DNA: TGTGCCATCAGTGAGTCGGGGGCAAAGATCCATGAGCAGTTCTTC
CDR3: CAISESGAKIHEQFF
J: TRBJ2-1
size: NA
V: TRBV10-3
D: NA

DNA: TGCAGTGCTAGACCCCTCTACAATGAGCAGTTCTTC
CDR3: CSARPLYNEQFF
J: TRBJ2-1
size: NA
V: TRBV20-1
D: NA

DNA: TGTGCCAGCAGCTTAGTTGAGAGTCTAAGGGAGCAGTACTTC
CDR3: CASSLVESLREQYF
J: TRBJ2-7
size: NA
V: TRBV7-9
D: NA

DNA: TGTGCCAGCAGCCGGGGATGGGGGCCTAACTATGGCTACACCTTC
CDR3: CASSRGWGPNYGYTF
J: TRBJ1-2
size: many
V: TRBV12-3/TRBV12-4
D: NA

DNA: TGCAGCGTTGAAGTGAGAGGGCGACTCTACGAGCAGTACTTC
CDR3: CSVEVRGRLYEQYF
J: TRBJ2-7
size: NA
V: TRBV29-1
D: NA

DNA: TGTGCCAGCAGCTTACCAGGGCTCTACGAGCAGTACTTC
CDR3: CASSLPGLYEQYF
J: TRBJ2-7
size: few
V: TRBV7-9
D: NA

DNA: TGTGCCAGCAGGCGACTAGCGGGACAGCTAGGCAATCAGCCCCAGCATTTT
CDR3: CASRRLAGQLGNQPQHF
J: TRBJ1-5
size: few
V: TRBV6-1
D: TRBD1

DNA: TGTGCCAGCAGGGATGTCAATGGGGAGCTGTTTTTT
CDR3: CASRDVNGELFF
J: TRBJ2-2
size: NA
V: TRBV3-1
D: NA

DNA: TGTGCCAGCAGCCAGGCCGCCACTAGCACAGATACGCAGTATTTT
CDR3: CASSQAATSTDTQYF
J: TRBJ2-3
size: few
V: TRBV3-1
D: NA

DNA: TGTGCCAGCAGCCAGGCAGCGTCTTATCAGCCCCAGCATTTT
CDR3: CASSQAASYQPQHF
J: TRBJ1-5
size: few
V: TRBV3-1
D: NA

DNA: TGTGCCTGGAGTGTACTAGCGGGCTTTCAGCAGTACTTC
CDR3: CAWSVLAGFQQYF
J: TRBJ2-7
size: few
V: TRBV30
D: TRBD2

DNA: TGCGCCAGCAGCCAAGGAAAGTACAATGAGCAGTTCTTC
CDR3: CASSQGKYNEQFF
J: TRBJ2-1
size: NA
V: TRBV4-1
D: NA

DNA: TGCAGTGCTAGTGGGAGGGCAGGGGGCTTGGACTATGGCTACACCTTC
CDR3: CSASGRAGGLDYGYTF
J: TRBJ1-2
size: many
V: TRBV20-1
D: TRBD1

DNA: TGTGCCAGCAGCCCCGACAGCGGCTACTCCGAGCAGTACTTC
CDR3: CASSPDSGYSEQYF
J: TRBJ2-7
size: NA
V: TRBV7-8
D: NA